This T cell receptor (beta chain) was captured by sequencing in a study of blood T cells in healthy people across ages. Peripheral blood from each donor was collected in a volume of about 9.9 milliliters. A J-beta primer mix and a sample-barcoded 5' primer were used in a second PCR of about 7 to 12 cycles. MiXCR, applied by TCRdb to the 5' RACE reads, yields one record per CDR3 protein. The sample records 1.5 million to 2 million distinct CDR3 sequences, roughly 27% being singletons. Material for sequencing was blood. This TCR was recovered from a woman under 40 in good health.

The CDR3 DNA follows: TGTGCCAGCACTTTGACGGGTAATGAAAAACTGTTTTTT. Translated: CASTLTGNEKLFF. The V and J genes are TRBV12-3 or TRBV12-4 and TRBJ1-4; no clear D. The CDR3 runs 13 residues. V was shortened by 7 bases and J by 4 bases, with 10 bases between the two germline ends.